This T cell receptor (beta chain) is drawn from a study of blood T cell repertoires in COVID-19. Background on the study: Sites in the United States, Italy and Spain provided acute and convalescent COVID-19 samples.

The authors' processing: The assay estimated nucleated cells by amplifying reference gene primers. Sequenced by immunoSEQ multiplex PCR; TCRdb stores in-frame clones only, minus some. The D gene and trimming were derived from the DNA, and the V and J assignments and clone size from that table. The table records 110,000 or so clones, about 85% of them present only once. This CDR3 has 12 residues. V was trimmed by 8 bases and J by 3 bases, leaving 10 bases between them. Germline CDR1 MGHDK, CDR2 SYGVNS. The TCR originated in a human donor in a cohort sampled during active COVID-19. The V and J genes are TRBV25-1 and TRBJ2-5; TRBD1 might be the D (6 bases). Sequencing input: peripheral blood. The CDR3 here is CASRQGKETQYF. The CDR3 nucleotides are TGTGCCAGCCGGCAGGGGAAAGAGACCCAGTACTTC.